The entry that follows covers one T cell receptor beta chain sequence. As yet, its antigen is unknown. Each of the TCR libraries took roughly 3,400 ng of total RNA. TCRdb reprocessed the 5' RACE reads and reports one entry per CDR3 protein, with no DNA. The listing contains around 380,000 distinct CDR3 sequences. These data are taken from a study of monozygotic twins with inflammatory bowel disease. Points from the study as a whole: TCRbeta inverse Simpson diversity was decreased in IBD patients versus healthy co-twins.

The CDR3 runs to 16 residues. Germline V CDR1 and CDR2: DFQATT, SNEGSKA (reference sequence). Sequencing was performed on blood. The sequence came from a human donor with ulcerative colitis or Crohn's disease, or a healthy co-twin of an affected twin (not recorded which). The chain links TRBV20-1 to TRBJ2-7; TCRdb's D gene call, TRBD1, goes unchecked for lack of DNA. The CDR3 is CSARDMAAPIDYEQYF.